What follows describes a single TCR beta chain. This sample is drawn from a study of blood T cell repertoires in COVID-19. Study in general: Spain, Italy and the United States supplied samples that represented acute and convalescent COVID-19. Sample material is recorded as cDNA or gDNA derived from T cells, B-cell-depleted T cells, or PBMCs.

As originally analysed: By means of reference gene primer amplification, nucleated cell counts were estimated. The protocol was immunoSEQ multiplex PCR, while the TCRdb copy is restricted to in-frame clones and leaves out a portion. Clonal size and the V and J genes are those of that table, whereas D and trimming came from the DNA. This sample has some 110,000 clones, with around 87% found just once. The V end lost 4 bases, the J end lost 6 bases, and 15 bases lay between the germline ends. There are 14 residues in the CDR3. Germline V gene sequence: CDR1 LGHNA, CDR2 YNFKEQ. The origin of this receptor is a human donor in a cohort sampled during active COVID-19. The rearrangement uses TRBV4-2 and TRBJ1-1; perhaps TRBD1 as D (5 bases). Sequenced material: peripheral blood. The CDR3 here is CASSPGLPSSEAFF. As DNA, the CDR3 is TGTGCCAGCAGCCCGGGACTTCCTTCTTCTGAAGCTTTCTTT.